A single sample gave rise to the 28 T cell receptor beta chains below, sequenced in a study of blood T cell repertoires in COVID-19. Assay used: immunoSEQ multiplex PCR; TCRdb lists only in-frame clones, some missing. The table includes under 70,000 clones, about 90% detected once. The sample was peripheral blood. The receptors derive from a woman aged 55-69 years with COVID-19, enrolled during active disease.

V usage is TRBV14 and J usage is TRBJ2-7, with D perhaps TRBD2 (7 bases). Trimming took 4 bases from V and 2 from J, leaving 15 bases between them. The CDR3 is made up of 15 amino acids. Germline V gene sequence: CDR1 SGHDN, CDR2 FVKESK. The CDR3 coding sequence is TGTGCCAGCAGCCTAAGGGGGGGGAGGGCCTACGAGCAGTACTTC. Amino acids: CASSLRGGRAYEQYF.

This chain uses TRBV10-3 with TRBJ1-2, with D perhaps matching TRBD1 (6 bases). The CDR3 has 16 amino acids. V lost 0 bases, J lost 8 bases, and 19 bases lay in between. CDR1 is ENHRY, CDR2 SYGVKD, per germline. The CDR3 DNA is TGTGCCATCAGTGAGTCGGTTGGGCAGGGGATTAGAGGCTACACCTTC. It codes for CAISESVGQGIRGYTF.

The J gene is TRBJ2-7, the V gene TRBV29-1, with 7 bases lining up with TRBD1. Looked up from germline, CDR1 is SQVTM and CDR2 is ANQGSEA. The V gene end was trimmed by 3 bases and the J gene end by 4 bases; junction bases not matched to a gene: 18. The CDR3 has 17 amino acids. The CDR3 here is CSVEDRPGTDGLYEQYF. CDR3 coding DNA: TGCAGCGTTGAGGATCGGCCCGGGACAGATGGCCTATACGAGCAGTACTTC.

This clone was observed once. This chain links TRBV4-2 with TRBJ2-2; maybe TRBD1 (6 bases). Trimming took off 0 bases at V and 7 bases at J, with 9 bases between the two ends. The germline V gene has CDR1 LGHNA and CDR2 YNFKEQ. The CDR3 is 14 residues long. DNA of the CDR3: TGTGCCAGCAGCCAAGACAGGGGCGGCGGGGAGCTGTTTTTT. Protein: CASSQDRGGGELFF.

V gene TRBV19 combines with J gene TRBJ2-7, with 9 positions matching TRBD1. The germline V gene has CDR1 LNHDA and CDR2 SQIVND (reference sequence). This CDR3 spans 15 amino acids. V gave up 1 base and J gave up 1 base; unmatched junction bases: 2. CDR3 in DNA: TGTGCCAGTAGTATAGTGGGGACAGGGTCCTACGAGCAGTACTTC. It specifies CASSIVGTGSYEQYF.

The rearrangement joins TRBV27 to TRBJ1-2, with unresolved D. Trimming removed 7 bases at V and 5 bases at J, with 14 bases between. This CDR3 contains 13 residues. CDR1 and CDR2 (germline): MNHEY, SMNVEV (reference sequence). CDR3 sequence (DNA): TGTGCCAGCACGGATTCCAGGATGTATGGCTACACCTTC. This encodes CASTDSRMYGYTF.

This clone has more than one count but fewer than ten. The genes are TRBV4-3 and TRBJ1-1, with D perhaps TRBD1 (6 bases). CDR1 and CDR2 from the germline V gene are LGHNA and YSLEER. This CDR3 spans 15 amino acids. Trimming removed 0 bases from V and 4 bases from J, with 12 bases in between. The CDR3 here is CASSQDWGLGTEAFF. For the CDR3, the DNA is TGCGCCAGCAGCCAAGATTGGGGGCTGGGCACTGAAGCTTTCTTT.

The chain links TRBV24-1 to TRBJ2-5, with 11 bases aligning to TRBD2. The CDR3 runs 16 residues. The trim removed 4 bases at V and 4 bases at J, leaving 7 bases unmatched. In germline, CDR1 is KGHDR, CDR2 SFDVKD. The CDR3 DNA is TGTGCCACCAGTGACCATAGCGGGAGGGCCCCAGAGACCCAGTACTTC. This encodes CATSDHSGRAPETQYF.

The chain is built from TRBV24-1 and TRBJ2-2, with D possibly being TRBD2 (5 bases). This CDR3 is built from 14 residues. The V end was cut by 5 bases, the J end by 2 bases, with 8 bases between. Germline V gene lookup returns CDR1 KGHDR and CDR2 SFDVKD. The CDR3 is CATSGGSNTGELFF. CDR3 DNA: TGTGCCACCAGTGGAGGGTCCAACACCGGGGAGCTGTTTTTT.

The chain combines TRBV7-2 with TRBJ1-3; unclear D gene. V was shortened by 2 bases and J by 3 bases, with 14 bases between the two germline ends. This CDR3 is 16 amino acids long. In germline, CDR1 is SGHTA, CDR2 FQGNSA. As DNA, the CDR3 is TGTGCCAGCAGCTTAACCCTTGGAAGAGGTGGAAACACCATATATTTT. This sequence encodes CASSLTLGRGGNTIYF.

This chain uses TRBV11-3 with TRBJ2-3; D is uncertain. Germline V gene sequence: CDR1 SGHNT, CDR2 YENEEA. The V end lost 4 bases, the J end lost 6 bases, and 8 bases lay between the germline ends. The CDR3 runs to 12 residues. The CDR3 spells CASSYTGDTQYF. The CDR3 DNA reads TGTGCCAGCAGCTATACCGGGGATACGCAGTATTTT.

The gene calls are TRBV4-3 and TRBJ2-2; TRBD2 matches at 12 bases. This CDR3 has 18 amino acids. In germline, CDR1 is LGHNA, CDR2 YSLEER. V lost 0 bases to trimming and J lost 2 bases; unmatched junction nucleotides: 4. CDR3 amino acids: CASSQDGLAGTNTGELFF. The CDR3, as DNA: TGCGCCAGCAGCCAAGACGGACTAGCGGGGACCAACACCGGGGAGCTGTTTTTT.

The chain has TRBV7-9 and TRBJ2-1; possible D gene TRBD2, 6 bases. The germline gives CDR1 SEHNR, CDR2 FQNEAQ (reference sequence). Trimming removed 1 base at V and 0 bases at J, with 13 bases between. The CDR3 consists of 17 residues. CDR3 sequence: CASSLERDSSSYNEQFF. DNA of the CDR3: TGTGCCAGCAGCTTAGAACGGGACTCAAGCTCCTACAATGAGCAGTTCTTC.

This chain uses TRBV7-2 with TRBJ2-1; 9 bases align to TRBD1. Trimming took 5 bases from V and 6 from J; bases not matched to a gene: 2. This CDR3 has 13 residues. Germline V gives CDR1 SGHTA, CDR2 FQGNSA. CDR3 in amino acids: CASSLQGANEQFF. As DNA, the CDR3 is TGTGCCAGCAGCCTACAGGGGGCCAATGAGCAGTTCTTC.

The chain employs TRBV11-2 and TRBJ2-6, with D tentatively TRBD1 (5 bases). The CDR3 has 15 residues. The germline V and J ends were trimmed by 1 base and 2 bases, with 6 bases remaining between them. Germline V CDR1 and CDR2: SGHAT, FQNNGV. CDR3 loop: CASSLGGAGANVLTF. As DNA, the CDR3 is TGTGCCAGCAGCTTAGGGGGCGCTGGGGCCAACGTCCTGACTTTC.

The chain employs TRBV5-4 and TRBJ2-5, with D possibly TRBD2 on 6 matching bases. Germline lookup yields CDR1 SGHNT and CDR2 YYREEE (reference sequence). The V end lost 0 bases, the J end lost 1 base, and 13 bases lay between the germline ends. This CDR3 contains 16 residues. CDR3: CASSLGGTSLQETQYF. The CDR3 region has the DNA TGTGCCAGCAGCTTGGGAGGAACTAGCCTCCAAGAGACCCAGTACTTC.

The rearrangement uses TRBV7-2 and TRBJ2-1; the match to TRBD2 covers 7 bases. This CDR3 contains 16 residues. CDR1 and CDR2 (germline): SGHTA, FQGNSA. V dropped 6 bases and J dropped 8; count of bases not matched to a gene: 16. The DNA of the CDR3 is TGTGCCAGCAGGCTCCTCCCCGGATATGGGGGGGATGAGCAGTTCTTC. It yields the protein CASRLLPGYGGDEQFF.

This chain connects TRBV13 to TRBJ1-1; D is undetermined. Trimming took off 1 base at V and 3 bases at J, with 6 bases between the two ends. The CDR3 has 13 amino acids. Germline V gives CDR1 PRHDT, CDR2 FYEKMQ (reference sequence). The CDR3 is CASSLASDTEAFF. DNA of the CDR3: TGTGCCAGCAGCTTAGCGTCGGACACTGAAGCTTTCTTT.

V and J are TRBV19 and TRBJ2-2; 7 nucleotides agree with TRBD2. J gave up 4 bases and V 6 bases, and 8 bases lay outside the gene matches. CDR3 length: 15 residues. The germline CDR1 and CDR2 sequences are LNHDA and SQIVND (reference sequence). The CDR3 loop is CASSPRGLSTGELFF. The CDR3, as DNA: TGTGCCAGTAGCCCCCGGGGACTATCCACCGGGGAGCTGTTTTTT.

The genes are TRBV4-3 and TRBJ2-2; maybe TRBD1 (6 bases). The V gene's germline CDR1 is LGHNA and CDR2 YSLEER. The CDR3 runs 16 residues. The V end lost 0 bases, the J end lost 8 bases, and 16 bases lay between the germline ends. The CDR3 reads CASSQDLGAGTGELFF. The CDR3 DNA reads TGCGCCAGCAGCCAAGATCTGGGGGCGGGCACAGGGGAGCTGTTTTTT.

A single count supports this clone. The V and J genes are TRBV3-1 (or the pseudogene TRBV3-2) and TRBJ2-7, with D unresolved. V dropped 4 bases and J dropped 2 bases, with 12 bases sitting between them. In germline, CDR1 is LGHDT, CDR2 YNNKEL (reference sequence). This CDR3 spans 14 amino acids. CDR3 bases: TGTGCCAGCAGCCTCCGACTGCAAGCCTACGAGCAGTACTTC. Translating gives CASSLRLQAYEQYF.

The genes are TRBV10-3 and TRBJ2-7; no definite D call. Deletions cut 11 bases from V and 3 bases from J, with 20 bases between. Germline CDR1 is ENHRY and CDR2 is SYGVKD. The CDR3 extends over 14 amino acids. CDR3 bases: TGTGCCGCTGGCGGCGGTTCCGCGGTCTACGAGCAGTACTTC. It is translated as CAAGGGSAVYEQYF.

CDR3: CASSLVQTYDTQYF. In DNA form, the CDR3 reads TGTGCCAGCAGCTTAGTCCAGACTTATGATACGCAGTATTTT. The chain is built from TRBV7-8 and TRBJ2-3; D gene ambiguous. This CDR3 region has 14 residues. From germline, CDR1 is SGHVS and CDR2 FQNEAQ. Deletions cut 1 base from V and 6 bases from J, with 11 bases between.

The CDR3 coding sequence is TGCGCCAGCAGGGGGAGGCCAACTAATGAAAAACTGTTTTTT. It encodes CASRGRPTNEKLFF. V gene TRBV4-1 combines with J gene TRBJ1-4; D not certain. The CDR3 has 14 amino acids. CDR1 and CDR2 (germline): MGHRA, YSYEKL. Trimming removed 6 bases at V and 0 bases at J, with 8 bases between.

The rearrangement joins TRBV5-4 to TRBJ2-5; weak D call: TRBD1 (6 bases). Germline V gene sequence: CDR1 SGHNT, CDR2 YYREEE (reference sequence). The V gene lost 4 bases and the J gene lost 1 base, with 11 bases spanning the gap. The length of the CDR3 is 14 residues. CDR3 bases: TGTGCCAGCAGCCTCCGGGACACCCAAGAGACCCAGTACTTC. This encodes CASSLRDTQETQYF.

The V gene is TRBV20-1, the J gene TRBJ2-1; possibly TRBD2 for D (6 bases). Trimming left V 3 bases short and J 2 bases short, with 14 bases between. Per germline, CDR1 DFQATT and CDR2 SNEGSKA (reference sequence). The CDR3 consists of 15 residues. For the CDR3, the DNA is TGCAGTGCTAGTTCCGGGAGCTCACCCTACAATGAGCAGTTCTTC. As protein: CSASSGSSPYNEQFF.

V gene TRBV4-3 combines with J gene TRBJ2-3; 9 bases fit TRBD2. The germline gives CDR1 LGHNA, CDR2 YSLEER. The CDR3 spans 18 residues. V dropped 0 bases and J dropped 2; count of bases not matched to a gene: 9. DNA for the CDR3: TGCGCCAGCAGCCAAGAAGCCCTAGCGGGAAGGGTCACAGATACGCAGTATTTT. Its translation is CASSQEALAGRVTDTQYF.

The V and J genes are TRBV19 and TRBJ2-1; possibly TRBD1 for D (5 bases). This CDR3 spans 14 amino acids. Germline V gene sequence: CDR1 LNHDA, CDR2 SQIVND (reference sequence). With 3 bases removed from V and 2 bases from J, the gap between germline ends came to 8 bases. This CDR3 reads CASSIQGTYNEQFF. The CDR3 DNA follows: TGTGCCAGTAGTATTCAGGGTACCTACAATGAGCAGTTCTTC.